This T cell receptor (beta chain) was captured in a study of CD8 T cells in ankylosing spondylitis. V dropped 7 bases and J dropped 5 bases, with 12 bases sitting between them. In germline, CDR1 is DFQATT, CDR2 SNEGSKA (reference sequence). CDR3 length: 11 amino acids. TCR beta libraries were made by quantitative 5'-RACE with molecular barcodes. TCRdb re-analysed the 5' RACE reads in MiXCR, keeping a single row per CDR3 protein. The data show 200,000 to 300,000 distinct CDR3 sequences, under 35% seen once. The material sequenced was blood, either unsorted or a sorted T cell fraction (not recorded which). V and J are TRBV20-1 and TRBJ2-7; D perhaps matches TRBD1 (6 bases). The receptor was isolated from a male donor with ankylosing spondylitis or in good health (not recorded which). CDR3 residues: CSGQGFDEQYF. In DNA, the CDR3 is TGCAGTGGCCAGGGGTTCGACGAGCAGTACTTC.